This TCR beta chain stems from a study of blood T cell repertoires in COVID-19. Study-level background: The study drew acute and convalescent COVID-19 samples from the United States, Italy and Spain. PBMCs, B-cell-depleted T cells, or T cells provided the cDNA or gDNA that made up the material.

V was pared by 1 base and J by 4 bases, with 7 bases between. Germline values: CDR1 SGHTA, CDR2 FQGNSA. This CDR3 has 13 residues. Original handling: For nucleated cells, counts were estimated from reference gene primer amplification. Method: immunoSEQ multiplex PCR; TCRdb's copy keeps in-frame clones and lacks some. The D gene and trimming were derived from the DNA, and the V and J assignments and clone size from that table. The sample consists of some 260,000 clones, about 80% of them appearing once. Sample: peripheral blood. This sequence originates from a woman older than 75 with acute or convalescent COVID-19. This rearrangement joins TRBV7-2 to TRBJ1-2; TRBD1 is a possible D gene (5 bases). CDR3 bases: TGTGCCAGCAGCTTAGAGGGGATCTATGGCTACACCTTC. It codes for CASSLEGIYGYTF.